This T cell receptor beta chain is drawn from a study of CD8+CD57+ T cells in acquired aplastic anemia. Overall study context: Recorded DNA amounts for sorted CD4+ and CD8+ cells had an average of approximately 2.9 ug.

Concerning this clonotype: Its target is unknown.

Study-level findings and limits: Between patients and controls, CD8+ Simpson's diversity did not vary significantly. Shared by patients and controls, approximately 29 CD8+ CDR3s were abundant in patients.

According to the study, genomic DNA was the template for TCR beta VDJ and CDR3 profiling. MiXCR was run by TCRdb on the reads, yielding one entry per CDR3 protein. This table has more than 150,000 distinct CDR3 sequences, around three fifths appearing once. The receptor was isolated from a human donor with severe aplastic anemia or a healthy control (not recorded which). Sequencing used sorted CD4+, CD8+, or CD8+CD57+ T cells (not recorded which) from PBMCs.

The CDR3 region has the DNA TGTGCCAGCAGCTTTGACAGGGGCTCATCCTACGAGCAGTACTTC. This translates into CASSFDRGSSYEQYF. V gene TRBV7-2 combines with J gene TRBJ2-7; TRBD1 agrees at 8 bases. The V and J ends lost 3 bases and 1 base, in that order; junction bases with no gene match: 5. The CDR3 is 15 residues long. Germline V gives CDR1 SGHTA, CDR2 FQGNSA.